These 23 T cell receptor beta chains were sequenced from one sample in a study of siplizumab effects on memory and regulatory T cells. Profiling relied on immunoSEQ multiplex PCR, and the TCRdb table lists in-frame clones only, not all of them. The sample comprises over 80,000 clones, about 91% of which are singletons, and under 2% rests with the top ten. The sequenced sample was Tregs sorted from blood. The receptors originated from a human donor in good health.

This clone has a handful of counts. The chain employs TRBV5-1 and TRBJ2-1; D not resolved. Germline CDR1 is SGHRS and CDR2 is YFSETQ. The germline V and J ends were trimmed by 4 bases and 7 bases, with 12 bases remaining between them. The CDR3 contains 13 residues. CDR3 protein: CASSEQLINEQFF. The DNA of the CDR3 is TGCGCCAGCAGCGAACAGCTTATTAATGAGCAGTTCTTC.

CDR3 bases: TGTGCCAGCAGCTTAGTTTCAAGAGTGAGAACGAACACCGGGGAGCTGTTTTTT. Protein: CASSLVSRVRTNTGELFF. The rearrangement links TRBV7-9 to TRBJ2-2; D gene ambiguous. The CDR3 runs to 18 residues. CDR1 is SEHNR and CDR2 is FQNEAQ in the germline V gene (reference sequence). Trimming stripped 1 base from V and 0 bases from J, with 15 bases between.

The chain joins TRBV7-9 to TRBJ1-1, with unresolved D. V lost 3 bases and J 1 base, leaving 15 bases between the germline ends. Germline lookup yields CDR1 SEHNR and CDR2 FQNEAQ (reference sequence). The CDR3 extends over 16 amino acids. The CDR3 loop reads CASSFAQTLGNTEAFF. Here the CDR3 DNA reads TGTGCCAGCAGCTTCGCTCAGACCTTGGGGAACACTGAAGCTTTCTTT. Complete variable domain (other parts from reference TRBV7-9 and TRBJ1-1): DTGVSQNPRHKITKRGQNVTFRCDPISEHNRLYWYRQTLGQGPEFLTYFQNEAQLEKSRLLSDRFSAERPKGSFSTLEIQRTEQGDSAMYLCASSFAQTLGNTEAFFGQGTRLTVV.

In its sample, this clone was seen a few times. This rearrangement joins TRBV9 to TRBJ2-7, with TRBD1 as a possible D gene (5 bases). V lost 3 bases and J 1 base, leaving 11 bases between the germline ends. CDR1 and CDR2 (germline): SGDLS, YYNGEE. The CDR3 is 14 residues long. The DNA for the CDR3 is TGTGCCAGCAGCGGTCATCAGGGTTCCTACGAGCAGTACTTC. This encodes CASSGHQGSYEQYF.

This clone has more than one count but fewer than ten. The J gene is TRBJ1-3, the V gene TRBV10-3, with D unclear. Germline CDR1 ENHRY, CDR2 SYGVKD. Trimming stripped 4 bases from V and 4 bases from J, with 2 bases between. This CDR3 is built from 11 residues. The DNA for the CDR3 is TGTGCCATCAGTGTCGGAAACACCATATATTTT. Its protein product is CAISVGNTIYF.

V usage is TRBV4-2 and J usage is TRBJ1-2; a possible D gene is TRBD1 (5 bases). The CDR3 contains 16 residues. Per germline, CDR1 LGHNA and CDR2 YNFKEQ. V lost 5 bases and J 4 bases, leaving 20 bases between the germline ends. DNA for the CDR3: TGTGCCAGCAGCTTGTCCCAGGGCTCAGACGCCTATGGCTACACCTTC. Protein: CASSLSQGSDAYGYTF.

The chain is built from TRBV7-2 and TRBJ1-2; perhaps TRBD1 as D (6 bases). The V and J ends lost 2 bases and 7 bases respectively, with 11 bases between them. Germline V gene data show CDR1 as SGHTA and CDR2 as FQGNSA. The CDR3 length is 13 residues. This chain's CDR3 is CASSLRPGVGYTF. The DNA of the CDR3 is TGTGCCAGCAGCTTACGGCCAGGGGTTGGCTACACCTTC. The whole variable domain, filled in from reference TRBV7-2 and TRBJ1-2, reads GAGVSQSPSNKVTEKGKDVELRCDPISGHTALYWYRQSLGQGLEFLIYFQGNSAPDKSGLPSDRFSAERTGGSVSTLTIQRTQQEDSAVYLCASSLRPGVGYTFGSGTRLTVV.

The rearrangement uses TRBV6-6 and TRBJ1-2; 7 bases are shared with TRBD1. The trim removed 8 bases at V and 8 bases at J, leaving 11 bases unmatched. Germline CDR1 reads MNHNY; CDR2 reads SVGAGI (reference sequence). The CDR3 is made up of 13 amino acids. CDR3 coding DNA: TGTGCCAGCCAGAACAGGGGAGGTGGGGGCTACACCTTC. This encodes CASQNRGGGGYTF.

This chain joins TRBV5-1 and TRBJ1-4; D gene unclear. Germline V gene sequence: CDR1 SGHRS, CDR2 YFSETQ. CDR3 length: 11 amino acids. V lost 1 base and J 5 bases, leaving 0 bases between the germline ends. The CDR3 here is CASSLNEKLFF. CDR3 DNA sequence: TGCGCCAGCAGCTTGAATGAAAAACTGTTTTTT. The whole variable domain, remainder taken from reference TRBV5-1 and TRBJ1-4, is KAGVTQTPRYLIKTRGQQVTLSCSPISGHRSVSWYQQTPGQGLQFLFEYFSETQRNKGNFPGRFSGRQFSNSRSEMNVSTLELGDSALYLCASSLNEKLFFGSGTQLSVL.

A few counts support this clone. This sample also contains other DNA sequences that code for the same CDR3. The chain is built from TRBV5-1 and TRBJ2-5; 7 nucleotides align to TRBD1. This CDR3 region has 13 residues. Trimming at V came to 0 bases and at J to 4 bases, leaving 0 bases not matched to a gene. The V gene's germline CDR1 is SGHRS and CDR2 YFSETQ. The CDR3 region is CASSLGQGETQYF. CDR3 nucleotides: TGCGCCAGCAGCTTGGGACAGGGAGAGACCCAGTACTTC.

This rearrangement joins TRBV5-1 to TRBJ1-5; no definite D call. The CDR3 spans 15 residues. Germline V CDR1 and CDR2: SGHRS, YFSETQ. The ends were cut back, 0 bases at V and 4 bases at J, with 11 bases in the middle. The CDR3 DNA sequence: TGCGCCAGCAGCTTGGAAGGGTCCCGAAATCAGCCCCAGCATTTT. Residues: CASSLEGSRNQPQHF. Supplemented by reference TRBV5-1 and TRBJ1-5, the full variable domain reads KAGVTQTPRYLIKTRGQQVTLSCSPISGHRSVSWYQQTPGQGLQFLFEYFSETQRNKGNFPGRFSGRQFSNSRSEMNVSTLELGDSALYLCASSLEGSRNQPQHFGDGTRLSIL.

The chain couples TRBV2 to TRBJ2-3; tentative D call: TRBD2 (6 bases). The CDR3 contains 17 residues. The V gene lost 2 bases and the J gene lost 0 bases, with 15 bases spanning the gap. Germline V gene lookup returns CDR1 SNHLY and CDR2 FYNNEI. The CDR3 nucleotides read TGTGCCAGCAGTGAATTATTCTCACGGGGGAGCACAGATACGCAGTATTTT. This gives the protein CASSELFSRGSTDTQYF.

The table lists this clone with a count of one. This chain uses TRBV6-6 with TRBJ1-5, with a possible D match to TRBD1 (6 bases). Germline V gene sequence: CDR1 MNHNY, CDR2 SVGAGI (reference sequence). V was clipped by 6 bases and J by 4 bases, with 7 bases between them. The CDR3 loop spans 12 amino acids. The CDR3 reads CASRTGNQPQHF. The CDR3 DNA sequence: TGTGCCAGCAGGACAGGTAATCAGCCCCAGCATTTT.

The chain carries TRBV4-2 and TRBJ2-5; 9 bases map to TRBD2. Per the germline V gene, CDR1 is LGHNA and CDR2 is YNFKEQ. The CDR3 runs to 18 residues. The junction had 15 bases not matched to a gene; V was cut back by 3 bases and J by 4 bases. This CDR3 reads CASSQLGRGGGALETQYF. CDR3 in DNA: TGTGCCAGCAGCCAGCTGGGACGGGGCGGGGGGGCCTTAGAGACCCAGTACTTC.

To note about this clone: Other DNA sequences in this specimen translate into the identical CDR3. The chain carries TRBV5-1 and TRBJ2-5; D not resolved. Germline CDR1 reads SGHRS; CDR2 reads YFSETQ. The ends were cut back, 4 bases at V and 2 bases at J, with 3 bases in the middle. The CDR3 has 11 residues. Here the CDR3 DNA reads TGCGCCAGCAGCCTTCAAGAGACCCAGTACTTC. The encoded protein is CASSLQETQYF.

This chain joins TRBV27 and TRBJ1-4, with 7 bases fitting TRBD1. This CDR3 has 13 amino acids. Germline CDR1 reads MNHEY; CDR2 reads SMNVEV (reference sequence). Trimming at V came to 8 bases and at J to 10 bases, leaving 10 bases not matched to a gene. CDR3: CASRTGVQGKLFF. CDR3 DNA: TGTGCCAGCCGAACAGGGGTTCAGGGAAAACTGTTTTTT.

This rearrangement joins TRBV7-9 to TRBJ1-2; the D is unclear. Germline V CDR1 and CDR2: SEHNR, FQNEAQ (reference sequence). The CDR3 loop spans 15 amino acids. Trimming cost V 2 bases and J 0 bases, with 10 bases left between them. CDR3 in amino acids: CASSLIGGPNYGYTF. Here the CDR3 DNA reads TGTGCCAGCAGCTTAATCGGCGGCCCTAACTATGGCTACACCTTC.

The sample holds one count of this clone. V usage is TRBV30 and J usage is TRBJ1-2; 11 bases align to TRBD1. CDR3 length: 14 residues. Germline trimming cut 3 bases from V and 8 bases from J; bases unmatched to any gene: 8. From germline, CDR1 is GTSNPN and CDR2 SVGIG (reference sequence). CDR3: CAWRVGTGGRGYTF. For the CDR3, the DNA is TGTGCCTGGAGGGTGGGGACAGGGGGACGGGGCTACACCTTC. Filled out from reference TRBV30 and TRBJ1-2, the complete variable domain reads SQTIHQWPATLVQPVGSPLSLECTVEGTSNPNLYWYRQAAGRGLQLLFYSVGIGQISSEVPQNLSASRPQDRQFILSSKKLLLSDSGFYLCAWRVGTGGRGYTFGSGTRLTVV.

V gene TRBV5-1 combines with J gene TRBJ1-3; no reliable D call. V was trimmed by 4 bases and J by 0 bases, leaving 14 bases between them. CDR1 is SGHRS, CDR2 YFSETQ, per germline. The CDR3 totals 16 residues. The CDR3 region is CASSVDVRLSGNTIYF. The CDR3 nucleotides read TGCGCCAGCAGCGTCGACGTCCGACTCTCTGGAAACACCATATATTTT.

The chain employs TRBV6-4 and TRBJ2-5, with 8 nucleotides matching TRBD2. This CDR3 has 15 amino acids. V lost 8 bases to trimming and J lost 5 bases; unmatched junction nucleotides: 13. CDR1 and CDR2 from the germline V gene are MRHNA and SNTAGT. CDR3 bases: TGTGCCAGCGGTCGGGAAGCGGGGGAACTGGAGACCCAGTACTTC. Translating it yields CASGREAGELETQYF.

The chain uses TRBV7-2 and TRBJ2-7; tentative D call: TRBD1 (6 bases). This CDR3 is built from 15 residues. V was pared by 1 base and J by 2 bases, with 12 bases between. The germline CDR1 and CDR2 sequences are SGHTA and FQGNSA. The CDR3 bases are TGTGCCAGCAGCTTAGTCTCACAGGGCCCCTACGAGCAGTACTTC. Amino acids: CASSLVSQGPYEQYF.

V and J are TRBV9 and TRBJ2-5, with TRBD2 matching 10 bases. J gave up 7 bases and V 2 bases, and 5 bases lay outside the gene matches. This CDR3 has 14 amino acids. CDR1 and CDR2 from the germline V gene are SGDLS and YYNGEE. CDR3 residues: CASSVSSGGATQYF. The CDR3 DNA reads TGTGCCAGCAGCGTTTCCAGCGGGGGGGCGACCCAGTACTTC.

The CDR3 spells CASSGTSGGETQYF. In nucleotides, the CDR3 is TGCGCCAGCAGCGGCACTAGCGGGGGGGAGACCCAGTACTTC. The chain uses TRBV5-1 and TRBJ2-5, with 12 bases fitting TRBD2. Germline loops: CDR1 SGHRS, CDR2 YFSETQ. The CDR3 covers 14 residues. Trimming cost V 4 bases and J 5 bases; bases outside gene matches: 3.